The next 23 T cell receptor beta chains were all read from a single sample in a study of technical replicates of blood from a few donors. Data came from immunoSEQ multiplex PCR; TCRdb stores just in-frame clones and leaves some out. The sample lists approximately 79,000 clones; around 90% were seen once. The sequencing sample was made of T cells isolated from PBMCs. All receptors come from a human donor in good health.

This CDR3 reads CASSYLPYEQYF. The CDR3 bases are TGTGCCAGCAGCTATCTACCCTACGAGCAGTACTTC. V gene TRBV13 combines with J gene TRBJ2-7; D is undetermined. Germline V CDR1 and CDR2: PRHDT, FYEKMQ (reference sequence). Trimming stripped 4 bases from V and 2 bases from J, with 6 bases between. The CDR3 totals 12 residues.

The chain recombines TRBV4-2 with TRBJ2-3; a possible D gene is TRBD2 (5 bases). Trimming took off 0 bases at V and 3 bases at J, with 16 bases between the two ends. The CDR3 has 17 amino acids. The germline gives CDR1 LGHNA, CDR2 YNFKEQ. CDR3 DNA sequence: TGTGCCAGCAGCCAAGACGATCGGGAATTGGTAACAGATACGCAGTATTTT. Encoded protein: CASSQDDRELVTDTQYF.

This clone was detected once. The V gene is TRBV4-1, the J gene TRBJ2-7; 13 nucleotides match TRBD2. Germline V gives CDR1 MGHRA, CDR2 YSYEKL. This CDR3 is built from 15 residues. V gave up 3 bases and J gave up 4 bases; unmatched junction bases: 3. The CDR3 DNA is TGCGCCAGCAGCCAGGGACTAGCGGGATTATACGAGCAGTACTTC. This codes for CASSQGLAGLYEQYF.

The rearrangement links TRBV6-1 to TRBJ2-5; the D gene is possibly TRBD1 (5 bases). The germline CDR1 and CDR2 sequences are MNHNS and SASEGT. V dropped 3 bases and J dropped 2 bases, with 13 bases sitting between them. This CDR3 region has 15 residues. CDR3 sequence (DNA): TGTGCCAGCAGTGATACTAACAGGTGGCAAGAGACCCAGTACTTC. Its translation: CASSDTNRWQETQYF.

This rearrangement joins TRBV15 to TRBJ1-5; D gene ambiguous. The CDR3 extends over 14 amino acids. Germline V gives CDR1 LNHNV, CDR2 YYDKDF (reference sequence). Trimming stripped 4 bases from V and 5 bases from J, with 12 bases between. The CDR3 reads CATSTPYSHQPQHF. The CDR3, as DNA: TGTGCCACCAGCACTCCGTACAGCCATCAGCCCCAGCATTTT.

This rearrangement joins TRBV27 to TRBJ1-2; D is possibly TRBD1 (5 bases). The CDR3 has 15 residues. Germline V gene sequence: CDR1 MNHEY, CDR2 SMNVEV (reference sequence). V shed 3 bases and J shed 0 bases, with 11 bases lying between them. The CDR3 bases are TGTGCCAGCAGTTTCGGAGGGGAAGCTAACTATGGCTACACCTTC. This gives the protein CASSFGGEANYGYTF.

This clone was counted between two and nine times. V gene TRBV27 combines with J gene TRBJ2-7; D is perhaps TRBD1 (6 bases). The V end lost 4 bases, the J end lost 2 bases, and 12 bases lay between the germline ends. Germline lookup yields CDR1 MNHEY and CDR2 SMNVEV (reference sequence). This CDR3 has 14 residues. The CDR3 protein is CASSSRGQPYEQYF. In nucleotides, the CDR3 is TGTGCCAGCAGTTCTCGAGGACAGCCCTACGAGCAGTACTTC.

This clone was observed once. V gene TRBV10-1 combines with J gene TRBJ1-1, with D unclear. CDR1 and CDR2 (germline): WNHNN, SYGVQD (reference sequence). V was clipped by 0 bases and J by 1 base, with 6 bases between them. The CDR3 consists of 14 residues. The CDR3 DNA reads TGCGCCAGCAGTGAGTCGACATGGAACACTGAAGCTTTCTTT. Translated, it gives CASSESTWNTEAFF.

The J gene is TRBJ1-4, the V gene TRBV9; D is uncertain. Trimming cost V 3 bases and J 7 bases, with 16 bases left between them. The CDR3 contains 15 residues. Per the germline V gene, CDR1 is SGDLS and CDR2 is YYNGEE. CDR3 in DNA: TGTGCCAGCAGCGGAAATCCATCCCCTACTGAAAAACTGTTTTTT. It codes for CASSGNPSPTEKLFF.

CDR3 bases: TGTGCCAGCAGTTTATTGGTACTAGCCGATGAGCAGTTCTTC. Translated, it gives CASSLLVLADEQFF. The chain combines TRBV28 with TRBJ2-1, with D possibly TRBD2 on 6 matching bases. Trimming stripped 1 base from V and 8 bases from J, with 12 bases between. The CDR3 has 14 residues. Germline CDR1 MDHEN, CDR2 SYDVKM.

The chain links TRBV5-1 to TRBJ2-1; 7 bases align to TRBD2. The germline gives CDR1 SGHRS, CDR2 YFSETQ. The length of the CDR3 is 14 residues. V trimming: 3 bases; J trimming: 6 bases; junction bases outside the gene matches: 6. The CDR3 sequence is CASSSGLVANEQFF. The CDR3, as DNA: TGCGCCAGCAGCTCCGGACTAGTGGCCAATGAGCAGTTCTTC.

The chain is built from TRBV7-6 and TRBJ2-2; weak D call: TRBD1 (5 bases). Germline V lookup: CDR1 SGHVS, CDR2 FNYEAQ. V was pared by 3 bases and J by 0 bases, with 8 bases between. The CDR3 extends over 15 amino acids. The CDR3 loop reads CASSFQGPNTGELFF. Written as DNA, the CDR3 is TGTGCCAGCAGCTTCCAGGGTCCGAACACCGGGGAGCTGTTTTTT.

V gene TRBV4-2 combines with J gene TRBJ2-3; D uncertain. The CDR3 is 15 amino acids. Trimming took 0 bases from V and 4 from J, leaving 11 bases between them. Per germline, CDR1 LGHNA and CDR2 YNFKEQ. The DNA of the CDR3 is TGTGCCAGCAGCCAAGATACTATGGAGTCAGATACGCAGTATTTT. This encodes CASSQDTMESDTQYF.

The CDR3 sequence: CASSRGPSYNEQFF. CDR3 sequence (DNA): TGTGCCAGCAGTCGCGGGCCTTCCTACAATGAGCAGTTCTTC. The J gene is TRBJ2-1, the V gene TRBV6-5; a weak D match, TRBD2 (5 bases). This CDR3 comprises 14 residues. V was cut by 5 bases and J by 1 base, with 9 bases left in between. The germline V gene has CDR1 MNHEY and CDR2 SVGAGI.

The gene calls are TRBV2 and TRBJ1-2; 9 bases match TRBD1. V lost 6 bases and J lost 0; bases outside the gene matches: 14. CDR1 and CDR2 (germline): SNHLY, FYNNEI. This CDR3 has 18 amino acids. This CDR3 is CASSGHPGQGITNYGYTF. DNA for the CDR3: TGTGCCAGCAGCGGACACCCGGGACAGGGTATAACTAACTATGGCTACACCTTC.

CDR3: CASSFHGYEQYF. Here the CDR3 DNA reads TGTGCCAGCAGTTTCCACGGCTACGAGCAGTACTTC. The J gene is TRBJ2-7, the V gene TRBV28, with no clear D. CDR1 and CDR2 from the germline V gene are MDHEN and SYDVKM. This CDR3 has 12 amino acids. V dropped 3 bases and J dropped 3 bases, with 6 bases sitting between them.

This chain uses TRBV6-6 with TRBJ1-2; D may be TRBD1 (6 bases). The CDR3 is 13 amino acids. Trimming took off 4 bases at V and 2 bases at J, with 8 bases between the two ends. Germline assignment: CDR1 MNHNY and CDR2 SVGAGI (reference sequence). CDR3 bases: TGTGCCAGCAGTTGGACAGAGAACTATGGCTACACCTTC. Residues: CASSWTENYGYTF.

The chain joins TRBV27 to TRBJ2-3; possibly TRBD1 for D (6 bases). The ends were cut back, 7 bases at V and 9 bases at J, with 23 bases in the middle. The CDR3 is 15 amino acids. Per the germline V gene, CDR1 is MNHEY and CDR2 is SMNVEV (reference sequence). The CDR3 DNA sequence: TGTGCCAGCATGAATCCGGGACAACTTTCTGACACGCAGTATTTT. Translating it yields CASMNPGQLSDTQYF.

The rearrangement joins TRBV18 to TRBJ2-7; TRBD2 might be the D (6 bases). This CDR3 spans 14 amino acids. Trimming cost V 2 bases and J 3 bases, with 11 bases left between them. In germline, CDR1 is KGHSH, CDR2 LQKENI. The CDR3 loop is CASSPKREDYEQYF. CDR3 nucleotide sequence: TGTGCCAGCTCACCAAAGAGGGAGGACTACGAGCAGTACTTC.

The chain carries TRBV19 and TRBJ1-5; possibly TRBD1 for D (5 bases). With 8 bases removed from V and 0 bases from J, the gap between germline ends came to 8 bases. CDR1 and CDR2 (germline): LNHDA, SQIVND (reference sequence). This CDR3 is 13 amino acids long. CDR3 sequence: CASQGFSNQPQHF. DNA for the CDR3: TGTGCCAGTCAGGGCTTTAGCAATCAGCCCCAGCATTTT.

The rearrangement uses TRBV11-2 and TRBJ1-3; TRBD1 agrees at 8 bases. Germline lookup yields CDR1 SGHAT and CDR2 FQNNGV. The CDR3 contains 17 residues. The J segment lost 4 bases and the V segment lost 5 bases, leaving 13 bases of the junction unmatched. CDR3 amino acids: CASSARDRLYSGNTIYF. The CDR3 DNA sequence: TGTGCCAGCAGCGCCCGGGACAGGCTTTACTCGGGAAACACCATATATTTT.

This clone was seen only once. The rearrangement links TRBV28 to TRBJ2-3; 7 nucleotides align to TRBD1. CDR3 length: 15 residues. CDR1 and CDR2 from the germline V gene are MDHEN and SYDVKM. The V and J ends lost 2 bases and 2 bases, in that order; junction bases with no gene match: 4. In DNA form, the CDR3 reads TGTGCCAGCAGTTTAGACAGGGAGTTCACAGATACGCAGTATTTT. Its protein is CASSLDREFTDTQYF.

CDR3 coding DNA: TGCGCCAGCAGCTTGTCGCCCGGGACTAGCGGGAGGGCAGGGGAGCAGTACTTC. Translation: CASSLSPGTSGRAGEQYF. The V and J genes are TRBV5-1 and TRBJ2-7; 16 nucleotides agree with TRBD2. CDR3 size: 18 residues. CDR1 and CDR2 from the germline V gene are SGHRS and YFSETQ. V shed 1 base and J 7 bases; nucleotides not matched to a gene: 11.